A selection of T cell receptor beta chains follows, all from one sample in a study of shared clonotypes between healthy human individuals. TCRdb keeps only in-frame clones here, not all; method: immunoSEQ multiplex PCR. The sample gives roughly 1.5 million clones, around 98% of which show up once; approximately 0.44% is in the top ten. Material: naive CD4+ T cells sorted from blood. These receptors were obtained from a man aged 25 to 40 in good health. Each CDR3 is given with its conserved first and last residue. The D gene is left open where the match is weak. Clone size is given for some rows only: seen once, a few or many times, or a class if the clone is expanded.

TRBV28	-	-	TRBJ2-1	CASSLPRFEQFF	TGTGCCAGCAGTCTCCCCAGGTTTGAGCAGTTCTTC
TRBV11-3	-	-	TRBJ2-2	CASSLANTGELFF	TGTGCCAGCAGCCTGGCGAACACCGGGGAGCTGTTTTTT
TRBV5-5	-	-	TRBJ2-7	CASSPAPGNEQYF	TGTGCCAGCAGCCCGGCACCAGGGAACGAGCAGTACTTC
TRBV7-2	-	-	TRBJ2-1	CASSSNAGRSYNEQFF	TGTGCCAGCAGCTCCAACGCGGGACGCTCCTACAATGAGCAGTTCTTC
TRBV7-9	-	-	TRBJ2-1	CASSSAWREGVNEQFF	TGTGCCAGCAGCTCAGCCTGGAGAGAGGGGGTAAATGAGCAGTTCTTC
TRBV14	-	-	TRBJ2-3	CASSQDVAAFPFSADTQYF	TGTGCCAGCAGCCAAGATGTCGCGGCCTTCCCGTTTAGCGCAGATACGCAGTATTTT
TRBV28	-	-	TRBJ1-2	CLVGSANYGYTF	TGTCTCGTCGGGTCGGCTAACTATGGCTACACCTTC
TRBV7-2	-	-	TRBJ1-5	CASSRRGISYQPQHF	TGTGCCAGCAGCAGAAGGGGGATTTCTTATCAGCCCCAGCATTTT
TRBV4-1	-	-	TRBJ2-2	CASSQEVAPGELFF	TGCGCCAGCAGCCAAGAGGTGGCTCCCGGGGAGCTGTTTTTT
TRBV7-9	TRBD2	-	TRBJ2-1	CASSIKREPEFF	TGTGCCAGCAGCATCAAGCGGGAGCCGGAGTTCTTC
TRBV5-1	-	-	TRBJ2-7	CASSLVAGSLEQYF	TGCGCCAGCAGCTTGGTTGCAGGCAGTCTCGAGCAGTACTTC
TRBV5-6	-	-	TRBJ2-1	CASSALGTPNSYNEQFF	TGTGCCAGCAGCGCATTGGGGACACCGAACTCCTACAATGAGCAGTTCTTC
TRBV5-1	TRBD2	-	TRBJ2-5	CASSPLAGVGETQYF	TGCGCCAGCAGCCCCCTAGCGGGAGTAGGAGAGACCCAGTACTTC
TRBV28	-	-	TRBJ2-7	CASRAGTYEQYF	TGTGCCAGCAGGGCAGGAACCTACGAGCAGTACTTC
TRBV15	TRBD2	-	TRBJ2-5	CATSRAPPSGRETQYF	TGTGCCACCAGCAGAGCCCCTCCTAGCGGGAGGGAGACCCAGTACTTC
TRBV19	-	-	TRBJ2-1	CASSKLVHGEQFF	TGTGCCAGTAGTAAACTAGTGCACGGTGAGCAGTTCTTC
TRBV7-9	TRBD1	-	TRBJ2-7	CASSPTPGQGAGSYEQYF	TGTGCCAGCAGCCCTACTCCCGGACAGGGGGCCGGGAGCTACGAGCAGTACTTC
TRBV5-1	TRBD1	-	TRBJ2-7	CASSLSQGALGDQYF	TGCGCCAGCAGCTTGAGCCAGGGGGCCCTCGGCGACCAGTACTTC
TRBV5-1	TRBD2	once	TRBJ2-2	CASSQLADLGTGELFF	TGCGCCAGCAGCCAACTAGCGGACCTCGGCACCGGGGAGCTGTTTTTT
TRBV28	-	-	TRBJ2-7	CASSPSLREQYF	TGTGCCAGCAGTCCCTCCCTGAGGGAGCAGTACTTC
TRBV7-9	TRBD1	-	TRBJ2-1	CASSSKDRVDDEQFF	TGTGCCAGCAGCTCTAAAGACAGGGTGGACGACGAGCAGTTCTTC
TRBV9	TRBD2	-	TRBJ2-7	CASSVLAGPNEQYF	TGTGCCAGCAGCGTGCTAGCGGGACCTAACGAGCAGTACTTC
TRBV5-1	TRBD2	-	TRBJ2-3	CASSYGGLAGGYTDTQYF	TGCGCCTCCAGCTACGGGGGACTAGCGGGAGGGTACACAGATACGCAGTATTTT
TRBV7-2	TRBD2	once	TRBJ2-3	CASSPGLAGPDTQYF	TGTGCCAGCAGCCCGGGACTAGCGGGACCAGATACGCAGTATTTT
TRBV28	-	-	TRBJ1-2	CASRQRYGYTF	TGTGCCAGCAGACAGCGCTATGGCTACACCTTC
TRBV2	-	-	TRBJ2-3	CASSSEGTDTQYF	TGTGCCAGCAGTTCGGAGGGCACAGATACGCAGTATTTT
TRBV7-3	TRBD1	-	TRBJ1-1	CASSLTPGGVAEAFF	TGTGCCAGCAGCTTAACCCCAGGGGGCGTAGCTGAAGCTTTCTTT
TRBV7-9	TRBD1	-	TRBJ2-5	CASSWTGYQETQYF	TGTGCCAGCAGCTGGACAGGATACCAAGAGACCCAGTACTTC
TRBV19	TRBD1	-	TRBJ2-5	CASRQGAGETQYF	TGTGCCAGTCGACAGGGGGCTGGTGAGACCCAGTACTTC
TRBV6-5	-	once	TRBJ2-7	CASSYDPHYEQYF	TGTGCCAGCAGTTATGACCCCCACTACGAGCAGTACTTC
TRBV4-1	TRBD2	-	TRBJ2-7	CASSQLAGGTYEQYF	TGCGCCAGCAGCCAACTAGCGGGAGGGACCTACGAGCAGTACTTC
TRBV19	-	-	TRBJ2-2	CASSIGGTGELFF	TGTGCCAGTAGTATAGGAGGGACCGGGGAGCTGTTTTTT
TRBV28	TRBD1	-	TRBJ2-7	CASSSWDRGEDEQYF	TGTGCCAGCAGTTCCTGGGACAGGGGGGAGGACGAGCAGTACTTC
TRBV5-1	-	-	TRBJ2-3	CASSSGSTDTQYF	TGCGCCAGCAGTTCAGGTAGTACAGATACGCAGTATTTT
TRBV11-1	TRBD1	once	TRBJ1-1	CASSLVRQGANTEAFF	TGTGCCAGCAGCCTAGTACGGCAGGGGGCGAACACTGAAGCTTTCTTT
TRBV7-8	TRBD1	-	TRBJ2-3	CASSWGQGGFTDTQYF	TGTGCCAGCAGCTGGGGACAGGGAGGTTTCACAGATACGCAGTATTTT
TRBV28	-	once	TRBJ1-2	CASSFDGQNYGYTF	TGTGCCAGCAGTTTCGACGGACAGAATTATGGCTACACCTTC
TRBV27	TRBD1	once	TRBJ2-4	CASSFSPTGGEGNIQYF	TGTGCCAGCAGTTTTTCCCCGACAGGGGGAGAGGGAAACATTCAGTACTTC
TRBV6-1	-	-	TRBJ1-5	CASSERGGGQPQHF	TGTGCCAGCAGTGAACGAGGGGGAGGTCAGCCCCAGCATTTT